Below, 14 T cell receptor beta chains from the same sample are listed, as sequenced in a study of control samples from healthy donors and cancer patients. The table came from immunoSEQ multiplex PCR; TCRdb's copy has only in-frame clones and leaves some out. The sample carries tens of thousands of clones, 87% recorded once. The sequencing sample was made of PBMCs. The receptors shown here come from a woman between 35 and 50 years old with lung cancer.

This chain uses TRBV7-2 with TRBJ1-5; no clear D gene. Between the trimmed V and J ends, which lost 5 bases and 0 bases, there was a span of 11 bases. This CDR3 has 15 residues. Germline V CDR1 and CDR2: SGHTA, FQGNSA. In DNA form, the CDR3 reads TGTGCCAGCAGCATCACCATCGATAGCAATCAGCCCCAGCATTTT. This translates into CASSITIDSNQPQHF.

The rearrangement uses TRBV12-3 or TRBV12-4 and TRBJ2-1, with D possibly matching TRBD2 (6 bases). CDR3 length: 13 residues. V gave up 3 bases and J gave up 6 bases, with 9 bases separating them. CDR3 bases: TGTGCCAGCAGTTTTGGGGGGTCCAATGAGCAGTTCTTC. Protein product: CASSFGGSNEQFF.

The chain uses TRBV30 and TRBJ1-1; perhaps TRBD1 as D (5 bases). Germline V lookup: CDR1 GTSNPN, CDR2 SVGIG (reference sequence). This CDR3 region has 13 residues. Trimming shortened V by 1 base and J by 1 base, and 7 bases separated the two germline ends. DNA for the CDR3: TGTGCCTGGAGTGGGGGCACGAACACTGAAGCTTTCTTT. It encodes CAWSGGTNTEAFF. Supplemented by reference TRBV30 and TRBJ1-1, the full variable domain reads SQTIHQWPATLVQPVGSPLSLECTVEGTSNPNLYWYRQAAGRGLQLLFYSVGIGQISSEVPQNLSASRPQDRQFILSSKKLLLSDSGFYLCAWSGGTNTEAFFGQGTRLTVV.

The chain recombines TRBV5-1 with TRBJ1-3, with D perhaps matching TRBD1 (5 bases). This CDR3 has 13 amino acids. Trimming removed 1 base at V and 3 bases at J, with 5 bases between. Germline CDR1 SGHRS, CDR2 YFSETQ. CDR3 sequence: CASSLQGGNTIYF. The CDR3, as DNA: TGCGCCAGCAGCTTGCAGGGTGGAAACACCATATATTTT.

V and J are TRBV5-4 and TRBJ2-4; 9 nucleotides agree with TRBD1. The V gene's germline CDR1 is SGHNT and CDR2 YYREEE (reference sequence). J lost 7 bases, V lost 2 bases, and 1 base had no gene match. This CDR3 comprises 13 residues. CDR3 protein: CASSLGQGNIQYF. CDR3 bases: TGTGCCAGCAGCTTAGGACAGGGGAACATTCAGTACTTC.

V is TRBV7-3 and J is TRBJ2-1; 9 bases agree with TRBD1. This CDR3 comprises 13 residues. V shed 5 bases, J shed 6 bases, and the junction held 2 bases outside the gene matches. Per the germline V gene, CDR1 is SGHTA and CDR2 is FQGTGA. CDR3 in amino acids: CASSRDRANEQFF. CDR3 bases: TGTGCCAGCAGCCGGGACAGGGCCAATGAGCAGTTCTTC. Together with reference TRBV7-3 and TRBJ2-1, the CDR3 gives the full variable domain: GAGVSQTPSNKVTEKGKYVELRCDPISGHTALYWYRQSLGQGPEFLIYFQGTGAADDSGLPNDRFFAVRPEGSVSTLKIQRTERGDSAVYLCASSRDRANEQFFGPGTRLTVL.

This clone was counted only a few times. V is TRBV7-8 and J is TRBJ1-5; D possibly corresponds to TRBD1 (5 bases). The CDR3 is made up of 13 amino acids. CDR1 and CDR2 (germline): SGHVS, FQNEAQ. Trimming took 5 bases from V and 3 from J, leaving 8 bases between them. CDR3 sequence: CASSRDPNQPQHF. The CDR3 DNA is TGTGCCAGCAGCCGGGACCCCAATCAGCCCCAGCATTTT.

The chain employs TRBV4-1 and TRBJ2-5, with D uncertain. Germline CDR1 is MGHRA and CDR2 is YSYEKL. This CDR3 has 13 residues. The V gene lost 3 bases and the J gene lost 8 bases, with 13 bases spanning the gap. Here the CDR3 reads CASSQDPIRTQYF. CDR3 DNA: TGCGCCAGCAGCCAGGACCCTATACGAACCCAGTACTTC.

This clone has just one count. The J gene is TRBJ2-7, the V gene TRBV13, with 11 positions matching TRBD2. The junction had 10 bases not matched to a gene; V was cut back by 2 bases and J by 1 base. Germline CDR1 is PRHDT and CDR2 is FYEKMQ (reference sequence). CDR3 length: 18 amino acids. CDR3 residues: CASSLRPQLAGVSYEQYF. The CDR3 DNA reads TGTGCCAGCAGCTTAAGACCCCAACTAGCGGGGGTTTCCTACGAGCAGTACTTC.

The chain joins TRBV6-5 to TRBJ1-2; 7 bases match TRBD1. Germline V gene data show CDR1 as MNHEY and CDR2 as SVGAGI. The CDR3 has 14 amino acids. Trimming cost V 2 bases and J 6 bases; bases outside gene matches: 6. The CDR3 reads CASSYLDREDGYTF. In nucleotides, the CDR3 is TGTGCCAGCAGTTACCTTGACAGGGAAGATGGCTACACCTTC.

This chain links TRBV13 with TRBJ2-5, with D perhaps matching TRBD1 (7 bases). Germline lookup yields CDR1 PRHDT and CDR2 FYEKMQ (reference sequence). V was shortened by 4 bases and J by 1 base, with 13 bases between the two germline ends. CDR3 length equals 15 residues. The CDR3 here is CASSSRDRSQETQYF. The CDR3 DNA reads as TGTGCCAGCAGCTCGCGGGACAGATCCCAAGAGACCCAGTACTTC.

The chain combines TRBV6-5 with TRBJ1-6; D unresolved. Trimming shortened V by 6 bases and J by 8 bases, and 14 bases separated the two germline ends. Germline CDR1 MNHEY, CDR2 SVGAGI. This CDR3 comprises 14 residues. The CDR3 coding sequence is TGTGCCAGCAGCCCCAGGTCCCGGGATTCACCCCTCCACTTT. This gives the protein CASSPRSRDSPLHF.

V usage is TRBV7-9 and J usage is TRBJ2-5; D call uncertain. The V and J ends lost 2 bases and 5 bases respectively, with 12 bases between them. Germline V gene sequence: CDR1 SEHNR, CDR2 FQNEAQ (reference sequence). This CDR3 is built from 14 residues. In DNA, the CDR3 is TGTGCCAGCAGCTTAAGACTCGGATGGGAGACCCAGTACTTC. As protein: CASSLRLGWETQYF.

CDR3 in amino acids: CAWSVEVLSGNTIYF. In DNA form, the CDR3 reads TGTGCCTGGAGTGTAGAGGTCCTCTCTGGAAACACCATATATTTT. The chain couples TRBV30 to TRBJ1-3; D is unclear. Germline V gives CDR1 GTSNPN, CDR2 SVGIG (reference sequence). V was cut by 0 bases and J by 0 bases, with 9 bases left in between. The CDR3 covers 15 residues.